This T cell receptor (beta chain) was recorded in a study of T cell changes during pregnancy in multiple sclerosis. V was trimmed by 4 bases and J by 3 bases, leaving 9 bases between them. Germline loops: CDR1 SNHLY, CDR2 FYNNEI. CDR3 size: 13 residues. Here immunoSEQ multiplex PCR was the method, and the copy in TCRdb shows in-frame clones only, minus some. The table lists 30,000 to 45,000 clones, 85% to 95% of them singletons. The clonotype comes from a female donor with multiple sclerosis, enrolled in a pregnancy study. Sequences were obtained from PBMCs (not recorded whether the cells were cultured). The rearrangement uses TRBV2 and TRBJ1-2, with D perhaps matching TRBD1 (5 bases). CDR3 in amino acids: CASSVVRDYGYTF. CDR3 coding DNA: TGTGCCAGCAGTGTAGTCAGGGACTATGGCTACACCTTC.